A single T cell receptor beta chain is shown here with its context. Its cognate antigen has yet to be identified. One end of the junction varies from germline; a read error may be responsible. The donors were under 40 Caucasian individuals from Russia, aged 6 to 90 years, who were systemically healthy. Ten milliliters of peripheral blood were drawn from each donor into EDTA-treated Vacutainer tubes. Ficoll-Paque density-gradient centrifugation was used to isolate PBMCs, with at least 6 million obtained per sample. Trizol reagent was used to extract total RNA from PBMCs, with at least 5.5 micrograms per sample. For every donor, an aliquot of PBMCs went through flow cytometry to measure the percentages of naive CD45RAhigh/CD27high T cells. The library was obtained by 5' RACE. Instrument used: Illumina HiSeq 2500. A second PCR of roughly 6 to 11 cycles was run with a J-beta primer mix and a sample-barcoded 5' primer. Each TCR beta cDNA molecule received a unique molecular identifier from a template-switch 5' adaptor carrying 12 random nucleotides. Each sample yielded at least 3 million CDR3-containing paired-end reads. All of the RNA was converted into first-strand cDNA using the Mint cDNA synthesis kit, with a TRBC-specific oligonucleotide serving as the primer. Following uracil-DNA glycosylase treatment, a first 18-cycle PCR with universal primers M1SS and BC2_uni_R was performed on all cDNA. The study's own analysis went as follows. Each sample was normalized by randomly selecting 1 million high-quality reads, each carrying a distinct molecular identifier. Reads sharing molecular identifiers were discarded rather than binned into consensus sequences. MiTCR, run with a Q25 quality threshold and the strictest error-elimination algorithm, handled CDR3 identification, clonotype clustering and error correction. A nonparametric unseen species model with Euler transformation was used to estimate a lower bound on total TCR beta diversity. TCRdb cleaned the public reads at Q25 with fastp, built clones with MiXCR and kept in-frame beta chains. Each record represents a unique CDR3 protein, reported with the most common genes and DNA among its rows. Here the V and J calls rest on TCRdb's processing, not on the authors' analysis. The sample records 850,000 to 1,300,000 distinct CDR3 sequences, roughly 45% of which are singletons. About 19% of the sample belongs to the ten largest clones.

This entry belongs to a study of blood T cells in healthy people across ages (dated by TCRdb to between 2014 and 2016). Concerning the study at large: Template switching captured roughly one uniquely barcoded TCR beta cDNA molecule per two T cells in model experiments. Age-related changes in TCR beta repertoire diversity were measured in the study by deep sequencing normalized with unique cDNA molecular identifiers. The donors were split into four age groups: young (average about 16 years), middle-aged (nearly 40), aged (more than 55) and long-lived (about 82). Donors of different ages were randomly distributed across sequencing lanes to avoid experimental bias. For two donors (one aged 18 to 29 and one aged 80 or older), the study analyzed two additional independent replicas of 1 million unique cDNA reads from the same blood draw. Overall results and qualifications from the work: As age increased, observed TCR beta diversity per million T cells dropped in a roughly linear way, and a significant reduction was already evident by age about 36. Since profiling was done on bulk unsorted PBMCs, naive and antigen-experienced compartments could not be conclusively compared. The percentage of naive T cells measured by flow cytometry correlated strongly with observed TCR beta diversity. Compared with the aged group, more naive CD4+ T cells, fewer expanded clones and increased TCR diversity were shown by the long-lived group, suggesting age selection. Total diversity estimates from one million sequenced T cells were considered lower bounds and underestimates. The CMV infection status of donors was not known, potentially confounding age-related changes in expanded clonotypes.

The receptor's source is a woman aged 55-70 years in good health. Sequencing was done on a sample of blood.

The CDR3 has the sequence CASSVDGLAADTPYF. The nucleotide sequence reads as follows: TGTGCCAGCAGCGTAGATGGACTAGCGGCAGATACGCCGTATTTT. The sequence links TRBV9 to TRBJ2-3; 10 bases in the junction line up with TRBD2. Sequences SGDLS (CDR1) and YYNGEE (CDR2) are obtained from the germline V gene. The CDR3 spans 15 residues, from the cysteine through the phenylalanine. Only the CDR3 DNA is retained, 45 bases long and in frame from the first base.